This entry concerns a single TCR beta chain. Antigen: not known. The naive CD8 population came from CD45RO-negative cells selected for CCR7, without terminally differentiated effector memory CD45RA+ cells. In the authors' workflow: Filtering differed since immunoSEQ provided only junctions, with no quality scores. Repertoires were generated with immunoSEQ multiplex PCR, while TCRdb's copy carries only in-frame clones and drops some. From that table come the V and J calls and clone size; the DNA was used to work out D and trimming. The sample yields about 2.1 million clones, about 94% seen once. The sample originates from a study of shared clonotypes between healthy human individuals. Whole-study findings and limits: The low donor count limited represented genetic and exposure-history diversity. Among donors, clonotype sharing was expected to be affected by sequencing depth.

The sequence was collected from a young man in good health. Some clones in this sample may be carry-over from other donors' samples. Sequenced material: naive CD8+ T cells from PBMCs.

For the CDR3, the DNA is TGTGCCAGCAGTAGGCGGACAGGCCCCTCCTACGAGCAGTACTTC. As protein: CASSRRTGPSYEQYF. The chain combines TRBV28 with TRBJ2-7, with TRBD1 identical over 7 bases. Looked up from germline, CDR1 is MDHEN and CDR2 is SYDVKM. There are 15 residues in the CDR3. Losses at the gene ends were 5 bases for V and 0 bases for J; bases not matched to a gene: 7.